This T cell receptor (beta chain) was identified in a study of blood T cells in healthy people across ages. About the research overall: Template switching recovered approximately one barcoded beta molecule for every two T cells.

Germline V lookup: CDR1 DFQATT, CDR2 SNEGSKA (reference sequence). Trimming removed 6 bases from V and 9 bases from J; junction bases left unmatched: 12. This CDR3 comprises 14 residues. Overall study findings and caveats: There were more naive CD4+ cells and higher diversity in long-lived donors than in aged donors.

Turning to this clonotype: Its antigen is unknown. A much larger clone differs from this one at a single base, so this may be a read error.

A second roughly 6 to 11 cycle PCR used barcoded and J-beta primers. Each cDNA molecule carried a tag from a template-switch adaptor that contained 12 random nucleotides. TCRdb reprocessed the 5' RACE reads via MiXCR and lists one record per CDR3 protein. The sample holds over 1,500,000 distinct CDR3 sequences, roughly two fifths seen once. The sample comprised blood. The clonotype originates from a human donor in good health. This chain connects TRBV20-1 to TRBJ2-4; 9 nucleotides align to TRBD1. The CDR3 loop is CSAAHPTGGSIQYF. The CDR3 nucleotides are TGCAGTGCCGCCCATCCGACAGGGGGAAGCATTCAGTACTTC.